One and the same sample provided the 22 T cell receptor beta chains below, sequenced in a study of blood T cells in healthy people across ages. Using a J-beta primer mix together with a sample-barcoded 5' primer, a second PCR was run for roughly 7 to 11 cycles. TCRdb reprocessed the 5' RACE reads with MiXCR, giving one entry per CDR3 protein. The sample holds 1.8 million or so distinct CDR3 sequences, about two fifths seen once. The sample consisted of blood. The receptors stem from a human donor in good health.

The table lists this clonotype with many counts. The CDR3 spells CASSLASGGANEQFF. The CDR3 DNA follows: TGTGCCAGCAGTTTAGCTAGCGGGGGGGCCAATGAGCAGTTCTTC. V and J are TRBV12-3 or TRBV12-4 and TRBJ2-1, with 11 bases that match TRBD2. CDR3 length: 15 amino acids. The J segment lost 6 bases and the V segment lost 0 bases, leaving 1 base of the junction unmatched.

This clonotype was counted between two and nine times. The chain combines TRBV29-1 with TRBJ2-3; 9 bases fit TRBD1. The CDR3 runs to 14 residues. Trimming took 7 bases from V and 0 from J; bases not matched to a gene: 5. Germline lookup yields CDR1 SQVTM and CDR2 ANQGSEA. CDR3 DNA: TGCAGCGAGACGGGACAGGGAAGCACAGATACGCAGTATTTT. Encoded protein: CSETGQGSTDTQYF.

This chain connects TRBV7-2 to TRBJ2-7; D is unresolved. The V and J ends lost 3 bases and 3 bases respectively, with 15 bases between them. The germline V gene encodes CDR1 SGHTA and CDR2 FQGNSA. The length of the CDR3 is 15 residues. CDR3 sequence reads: CASSLVVLTHYEQYF. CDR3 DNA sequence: TGTGCCAGCAGCTTGGTGGTCTTGACGCACTACGAGCAGTACTTC.

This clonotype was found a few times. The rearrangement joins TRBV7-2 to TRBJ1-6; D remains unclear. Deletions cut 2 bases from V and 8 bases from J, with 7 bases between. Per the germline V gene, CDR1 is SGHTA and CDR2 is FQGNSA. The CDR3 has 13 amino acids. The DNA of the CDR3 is TGTGCCAGCAGCTTATCCCCTCATTCACCCCTCCACTTT. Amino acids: CASSLSPHSPLHF.

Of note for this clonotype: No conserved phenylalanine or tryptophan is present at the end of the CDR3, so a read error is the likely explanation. CDR3 sequence (DNA): TGCGCCAGCAGCTTGGAAGGAAACGAGCAGTACTAC. Translation gives CASSLEGNEQYY. The gene calls are TRBV5-1 and TRBJ2-5; D ambiguous. The end of the DNA is better explained by TRBJ2-7, so the J call may be wrong. This CDR3 region has 12 residues. In germline, CDR1 is SGHRS, CDR2 YFSETQ.

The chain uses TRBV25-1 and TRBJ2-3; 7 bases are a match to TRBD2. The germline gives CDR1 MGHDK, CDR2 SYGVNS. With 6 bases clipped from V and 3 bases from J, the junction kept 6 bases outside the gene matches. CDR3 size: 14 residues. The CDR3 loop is CASREPGGTDTQYF. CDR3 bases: TGTGCCAGCAGGGAGCCCGGGGGGACAGATACGCAGTATTTT.

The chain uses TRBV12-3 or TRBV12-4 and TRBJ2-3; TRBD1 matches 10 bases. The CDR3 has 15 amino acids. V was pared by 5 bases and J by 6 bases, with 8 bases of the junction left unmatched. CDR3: CASSPRGTGEDTQYF. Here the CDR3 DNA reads TGTGCCAGCAGTCCTAGAGGGACAGGGGAGGATACGCAGTATTTT.

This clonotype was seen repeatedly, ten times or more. CDR3 nucleotides: TGTGCCAGCTCGTCCGAGCAGGACAGGGCGTCGGAGACCCAGTACTTC. It translates to CASSSEQDRASETQYF. The chain employs TRBV13 and TRBJ2-5, with 8 bases aligning to TRBD1. CDR1 and CDR2 (germline): PRHDT, FYEKMQ (reference sequence). This CDR3 is 16 amino acids long. V trimming: 8 bases; J trimming: 5 bases; junction bases outside the gene matches: 16.

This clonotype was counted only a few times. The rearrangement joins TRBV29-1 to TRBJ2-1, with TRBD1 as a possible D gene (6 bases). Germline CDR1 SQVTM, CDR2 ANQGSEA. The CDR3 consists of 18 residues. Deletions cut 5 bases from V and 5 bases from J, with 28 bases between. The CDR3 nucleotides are TGCAGCGTTTCGATGGCTTGGGGGCGATGGTCCGAGGACAATGAGCAGTTCTTC. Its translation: CSVSMAWGRWSEDNEQFF.

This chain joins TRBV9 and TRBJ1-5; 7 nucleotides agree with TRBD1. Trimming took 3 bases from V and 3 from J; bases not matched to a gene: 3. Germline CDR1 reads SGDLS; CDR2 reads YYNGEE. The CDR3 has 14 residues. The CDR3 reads CASSAGQVNQPQHF. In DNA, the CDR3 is TGTGCCAGCAGCGCCGGACAGGTCAATCAGCCCCAGCATTTT.

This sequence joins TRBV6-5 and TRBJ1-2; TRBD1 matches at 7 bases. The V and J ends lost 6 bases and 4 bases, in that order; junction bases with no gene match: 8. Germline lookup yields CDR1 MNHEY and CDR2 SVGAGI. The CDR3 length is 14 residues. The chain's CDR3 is CASRRRQGVYGYTF. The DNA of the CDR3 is TGTGCCAGCAGGCGTCGACAGGGTGTCTATGGCTACACCTTC.

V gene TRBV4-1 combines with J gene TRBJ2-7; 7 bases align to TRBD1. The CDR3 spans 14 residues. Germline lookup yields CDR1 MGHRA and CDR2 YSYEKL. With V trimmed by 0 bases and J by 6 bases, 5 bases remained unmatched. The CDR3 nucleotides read TGCGCCAGCAGCCAAGAGACAGGGTCGGGCGAGCAGTACTTC. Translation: CASSQETGSGEQYF.

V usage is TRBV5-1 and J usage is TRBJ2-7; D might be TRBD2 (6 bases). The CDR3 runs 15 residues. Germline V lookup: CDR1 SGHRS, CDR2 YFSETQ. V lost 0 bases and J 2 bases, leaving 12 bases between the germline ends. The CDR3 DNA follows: TGCGCCAGCAGCTTGGCCGGGGGAAGAGCCTACGAGCAGTACTTC. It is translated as CASSLAGGRAYEQYF.

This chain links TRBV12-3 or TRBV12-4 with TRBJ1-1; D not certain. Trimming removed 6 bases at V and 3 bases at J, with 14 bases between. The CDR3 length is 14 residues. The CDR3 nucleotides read TGTGCCAGCAGCCCCCCAAGAGATTACACTGAAGCTTTCTTT. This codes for CASSPPRDYTEAFF.

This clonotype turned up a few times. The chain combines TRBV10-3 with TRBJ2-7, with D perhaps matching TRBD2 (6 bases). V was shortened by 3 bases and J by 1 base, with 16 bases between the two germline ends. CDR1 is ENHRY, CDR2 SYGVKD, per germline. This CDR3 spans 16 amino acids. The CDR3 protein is CAISENQGGRSYEQYF. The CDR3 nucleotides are TGTGCCATCAGTGAAAATCAGGGAGGCAGATCCTACGAGCAGTACTTC.

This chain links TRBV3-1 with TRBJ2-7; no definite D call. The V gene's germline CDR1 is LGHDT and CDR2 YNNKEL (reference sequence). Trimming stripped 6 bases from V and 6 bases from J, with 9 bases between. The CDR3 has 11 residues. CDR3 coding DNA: TGTGCCAGCAGATCCGGCGGCGAGCAGTACTTC. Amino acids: CASRSGGEQYF.

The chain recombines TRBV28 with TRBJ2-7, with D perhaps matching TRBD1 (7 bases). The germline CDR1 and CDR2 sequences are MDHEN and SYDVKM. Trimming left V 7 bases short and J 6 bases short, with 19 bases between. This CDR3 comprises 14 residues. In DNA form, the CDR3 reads TGTGCCAGCAACGAACCGTCCCAGGGGGGCGAGCAGTACTTC. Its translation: CASNEPSQGGEQYF. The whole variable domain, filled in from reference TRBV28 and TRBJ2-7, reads DVKVTQSSRYLVKRTGEKVFLECVQDMDHENMFWYRQDPGLGLRLIYFSYDVKMKEKGDIPEGYSVSREKKERFSLILESASTNQTSMYLCASNEPSQGGEQYFGPGTRLTVT.

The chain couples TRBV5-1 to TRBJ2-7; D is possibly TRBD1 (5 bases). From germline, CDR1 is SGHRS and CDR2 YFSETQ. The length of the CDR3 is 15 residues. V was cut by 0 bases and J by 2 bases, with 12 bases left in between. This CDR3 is CASSLGGSFTYEQYF. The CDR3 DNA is TGCGCCAGCAGCTTGGGGGGCAGTTTTACCTACGAGCAGTACTTC.

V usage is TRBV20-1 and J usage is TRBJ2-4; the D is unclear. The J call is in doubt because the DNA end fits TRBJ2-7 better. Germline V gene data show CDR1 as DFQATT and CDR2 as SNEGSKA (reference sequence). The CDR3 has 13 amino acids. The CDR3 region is CSASSPLLYEQYF. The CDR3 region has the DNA TGCAGTGCTAGTAGTCCTTTACTCTACGAGCAGTACTTC.

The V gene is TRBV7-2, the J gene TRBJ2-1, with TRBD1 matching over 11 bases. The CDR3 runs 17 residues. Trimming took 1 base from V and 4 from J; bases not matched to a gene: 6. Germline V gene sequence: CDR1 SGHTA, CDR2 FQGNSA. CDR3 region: CASSLGPGTGGYNEQFF. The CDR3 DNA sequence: TGTGCCAGCAGCTTAGGTCCCGGGACAGGGGGATACAATGAGCAGTTCTTC.

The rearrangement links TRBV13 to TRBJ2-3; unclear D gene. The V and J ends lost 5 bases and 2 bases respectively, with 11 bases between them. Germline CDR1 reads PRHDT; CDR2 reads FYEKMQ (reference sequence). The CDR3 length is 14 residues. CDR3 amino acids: CASSLRALTDTQYF. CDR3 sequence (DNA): TGTGCCAGCAGCCTCCGGGCCCTCACAGATACGCAGTATTTT.

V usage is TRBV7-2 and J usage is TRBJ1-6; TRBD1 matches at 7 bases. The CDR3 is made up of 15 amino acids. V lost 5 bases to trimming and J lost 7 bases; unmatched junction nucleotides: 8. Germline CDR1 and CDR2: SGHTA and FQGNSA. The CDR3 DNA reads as TGTGCCAGCAGCACAAGACAGGGCAGCAATTCACCCCTCCACTTT. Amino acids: CASSTRQGSNSPLHF.